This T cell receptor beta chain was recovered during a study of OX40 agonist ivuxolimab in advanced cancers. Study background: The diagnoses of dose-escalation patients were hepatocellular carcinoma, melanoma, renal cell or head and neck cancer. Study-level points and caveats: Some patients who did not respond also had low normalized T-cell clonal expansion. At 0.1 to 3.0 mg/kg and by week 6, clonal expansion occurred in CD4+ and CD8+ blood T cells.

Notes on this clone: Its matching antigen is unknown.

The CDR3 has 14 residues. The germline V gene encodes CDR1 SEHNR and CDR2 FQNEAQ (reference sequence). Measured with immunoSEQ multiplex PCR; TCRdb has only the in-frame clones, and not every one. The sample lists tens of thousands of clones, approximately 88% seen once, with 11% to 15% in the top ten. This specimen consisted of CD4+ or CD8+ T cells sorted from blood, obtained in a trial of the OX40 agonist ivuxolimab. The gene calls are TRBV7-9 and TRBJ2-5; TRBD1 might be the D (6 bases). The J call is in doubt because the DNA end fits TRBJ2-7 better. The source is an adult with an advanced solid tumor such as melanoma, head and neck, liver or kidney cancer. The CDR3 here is CASTYTAGAYEQYF. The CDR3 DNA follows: TGTGCCAGCACCTACACCGCAGGGGCCTACGAGCAGTACTTC.